This T cell receptor beta chain was recorded in a study of beta chain features in type 1 diabetes listed by TCRdb under 2018. Looking at the study overall: Mean age, gender distribution, total cell number and subset yield were not different between patients and healthy donors. A total of approximately 110,000,000 sorted cells were examined across all samples, and a strong correlation was observed between cell number per subset and RNA yield. In the study, TCRB repertoires of sorted circulating CD4+ T cell subsets from recently diagnosed type 1 diabetes patients were compared with those of matched healthy donors. Regulatory and stem cell-like memory subsets were obtained from only 8 patients and roughly 8 healthy donors, while naive and central memory subsets were obtained from all 28 donors.

As regards this clone: The antigen it binds to is not known. No much larger clone is present one base from it, and per-base qualities are unavailable.

All of the isolated RNA was reverse transcribed with the High Capacity cDNA Reverse Transcription Kit, so expressed TCRB transcripts were sequenced. Naive, central memory and regulatory T cell samples underwent deep immunoSEQ sequencing, averaging around 3.6 million total reads per sample. After sorted cells were lysed in RLT buffer, RNA was extracted with DNase-treated RNeasy Micro or Mini kits, with the choice depending on cell number. Each cell subset was processed on its own to prevent cross-contamination, while patient and healthy donor samples were processed together. TCRB sequences were amplified from cDNA with the immunoSEQ multiplex PCR, producing 87-bp fragments spanning the CDR3 region. Sequencing of the amplicons was done on the Illumina HiSeq platform. On the authors' methods: Synthetic template baselines were used to correct PCR bias computationally, reads within Hamming distance 2 were collapsed together, and singletons that could not be merged were discarded. Reads were aligned against IMGT so that V, D and J genes, CDR3 length and insertions or deletions at six rearrangement sites could be assigned. Within each subset, clonotype counts were normalized to the number of sorted cells before true diversity and Gini coefficients were calculated with the tcR R package. The overlap coefficient, calculated on TCRB nucleotide sequences, was used to measure repertoire sharing. The table comes from immuneACCESS by way of TCRdb, which keeps in-frame sequences with V and J called. Part of the clones is missing from these tables; in studies checked, under half for an unresolved V gene and the rest for unknown reasons. The V and J calls and clone size were taken over from that table, and D and trimming were inferred from the DNA. The sample has about 130,000 clones on record, 7% to 10% of them singletons. The ten top clones hold about 0.61% of the sample.

V ends up 2 bases short and J 4 bases short, with an unmatched junction base count of 7. There are 16 amino acids in the CDR3, from cysteine to phenylalanine inclusive. Only CDR3 DNA remains: 48 bases, in frame from the first base. The germline V gene encodes CDR1 SGHVS and CDR2 FNYEAQ. A single peripheral blood draw of 95 to 150 mL on average was collected from each donor into heparinised tubes. A BD FACSAria II and a panel including CD45RO, CCR7, CD25, CD127, CD95 and CD27 were used to sort naive, central memory, regulatory and stem cell-like memory CD4+ T cells. All sorted populations exceeded 95% purity. PBMCs were isolated right away by Lymphoprep density gradient centrifugation and were stained directly, without culture. So that batch effects would be minimized, each experiment stained and sorted samples in pairs, pairing one healthy donor with one patient. The paper as a whole reports these results and caveats: Type 1 diabetes patients showed a moderate but significant shortening of TCRB CDR3 length in all four CD4+ subsets. Naive, central memory and regulatory TCRB repertoires appeared to be more similar among patients than among healthy donors. Because cDNA was sequenced instead of genomic DNA, activated cells with high expression could be over-represented, although the groups did not differ in activation or CD3 levels. Because small numbers of individuals were included in the HLA sub-analyses, any influence of HLA type on TCRB rearrangement was left unresolved. PCR may preferentially amplify shorter templates, but because patient and control samples were amplified and corrected together, any resulting skew would affect both groups equally. Fewer insertions and more nucleotide deletions at VDJ recombination sites were observed in patients with type 1 diabetes, implying thymic rearrangement abnormalities.

This sequence originates from a man in his late teens or twenties in good health. The chain is assembled from TRBV7-6 and TRBJ2-5; the central 10 bases match TRBD2. The sequenced sample consisted of central memory CD4+ T cells from blood. CDR3 reads: CASSLLAGGLGETQYF. The sequenced DNA: TGTGCCAGCAGCTTATTAGCGGGGGGTCTAGGAGAGACCCAGTACTTC.